Presented here are 5 T cell receptor beta chains from one specimen sequenced in a study of blood T cell repertoires in COVID-19. Libraries were prepared by immunoSEQ multiplex PCR; TCRdb keeps only in-frame clonotypes and omits some of them. The sample has 63,000 or so clones; around 80% are singletons. What was sequenced was peripheral blood. These receptors all stem from a human donor in a cohort sampled during active COVID-19.

The chain employs TRBV6-5 and TRBJ1-6; maybe TRBD1 (5 bases). This CDR3 has 13 amino acids. Trimming left V 7 bases short and J 9 bases short, with 13 bases between. Germline CDR1 reads MNHEY; CDR2 reads SVGAGI. This CDR3 is CASTRVKTSPLHF. The CDR3 DNA reads as TGTGCCAGCACCAGGGTAAAAACTTCACCCCTCCACTTT.

The chain recombines TRBV4-3 with TRBJ2-2, with D perhaps matching TRBD2 (5 bases). V was clipped by 4 bases and J by 5 bases, with 8 bases between them. Germline loops: CDR1 LGHNA, CDR2 YSLEER. There are 13 residues in the CDR3. CDR3 sequence: CASSPRGTGELFF. The CDR3 DNA reads as TGCGCCAGCAGCCCTCGAGGGACCGGGGAGCTGTTTTTT.

V and J are TRBV6-6 and TRBJ2-7; a possible D gene is TRBD2 (5 bases). The germline V gene has CDR1 MNHNY and CDR2 SVGAGI (reference sequence). CDR3 length: 13 amino acids. V was clipped by 0 bases and J by 5 bases, with 8 bases between them. The CDR3 DNA reads as TGTGCCAGCAGTTACTCCGGGGTCCACGAGCAGTACTTC. This translates into CASSYSGVHEQYF.

V and J are TRBV9 and TRBJ1-3; D ambiguous. CDR3 length: 15 residues. The germline gives CDR1 SGDLS, CDR2 YYNGEE. V was cut by 3 bases and J by 2 bases, with 12 bases left in between. Written as DNA, the CDR3 is TGTGCCAGCAGCGAGAGGGCGCAGGCTGGAAACACCATATATTTT. Translated, it gives CASSERAQAGNTIYF.

The CDR3 loop reads CASSPPGSNYNEQFF. CDR3 coding DNA: TGTGCCAGCAGTCCTCCAGGGTCCAACTACAATGAGCAGTTCTTC. The J gene is TRBJ2-1, the V gene TRBV28; a weak D match, TRBD1 (5 bases). The length of the CDR3 is 15 residues. Germline values: CDR1 MDHEN, CDR2 SYDVKM. With 5 bases removed from V and 3 bases from J, the gap between germline ends came to 14 bases.